This entry lists 15 T cell receptor beta chains sequenced from one sample in a study of T cells expressing NK-cell markers (dated by TCRdb to 2019 to 2021). To prepare the library, 5' RACE was applied. The data were produced on an Illumina HiSeq 2000. TCRdb reprocessed the sequencing reads and holds a single record per CDR3 protein sequence, with no DNA. The table for this sample shows a few hundred thousand distinct CDR3 sequences. Clones ranked in the top ten supply roughly 5.2% of the sample. The sequenced sample was blood T cells: a sorted CD56 or NKG2C T cell subset, CD4+ or CD8+ T cells, or bulk PBMC T cells (not recorded which). Source of these receptors: a man between 18 and 69 years old in good health.

This chain joins TRBV30 and TRBJ2-7; the TCRdb D gene call, TRBD1, has no DNA to confirm it. The CDR3 length is 15 residues. Germline CDR1 is GTSNPN and CDR2 is SVGIG (reference sequence). CDR3 in amino acids: CAWATMRQGANEQYF.

The rearrangement joins TRBV2 to TRBJ2-1; TCRdb outputs TRBD1, but without DNA this stays unchecked. The length of the CDR3 is 14 residues. Germline values: CDR1 SNHLY, CDR2 FYNNEI. The CDR3 sequence: CASNLLGGYNEQFF.

This rearrangement joins TRBV20-1 to TRBJ2-1; TCRdb gives TRBD2 as the D gene, but with no DNA this cannot be confirmed. CDR3 length: 15 amino acids. Germline CDR1 and CDR2: DFQATT and SNEGSKA (reference sequence). CDR3 residues: CSARAGTSGGDEQFF.

The chain is built from TRBV18 and TRBJ1-2. CDR1 and CDR2 (germline): KGHSH, LQKENI. This CDR3 spans 16 amino acids. The CDR3 sequence: CASSQTPTPTNYGYTF.

This chain uses TRBV20-1 with TRBJ1-5; TCRdb's D call, TRBD1, is unchecked because there is no DNA. This CDR3 is built from 14 residues. Germline V CDR1 and CDR2: DFQATT, SNEGSKA (reference sequence). The CDR3 loop reads CSARGEQGNQPQHF.

The chain has TRBV7-9 and TRBJ2-1; TCRdb indicates TRBD1, and absent DNA this call remains unverified. From germline, CDR1 is SEHNR and CDR2 FQNEAQ (reference sequence). This CDR3 spans 16 amino acids. The CDR3 sequence is CASSLRDRSNYNEQFF. Complete variable domain (other parts from reference TRBV7-9 and TRBJ2-1): DTGVSQNPRHKITKRGQNVTFRCDPISEHNRLYWYRQTLGQGPEFLTYFQNEAQLEKSRLLSDRFSAERPKGSFSTLEIQRTEQGDSAMYLCASSLRDRSNYNEQFFGPGTRLTVL.

The chain links TRBV19 to TRBJ1-3; with no DNA, the TCRdb D assignment of TRBD1 cannot be verified. The CDR3 covers 14 residues. In germline, CDR1 is LNHDA, CDR2 SQIVND (reference sequence). The CDR3 reads CASSITGAGNTIYF.

The chain combines TRBV2 with TRBJ2-1; TCRdb selects TRBD1, and the lack of DNA leaves this call unchecked. This CDR3 is 15 amino acids long. Germline loops: CDR1 SNHLY, CDR2 FYNNEI. CDR3 protein: CASSGQGASYNEQFF.

The rearrangement links TRBV12-5 to TRBJ2-5; TCRdb returns TRBD1, unconfirmable since there is no DNA. The CDR3 has 19 amino acids. In germline, CDR1 is LGHNT, CDR2 FRNRAP. CDR3 amino acids: CASGPSKGSVGASQETQYF.

This sequence joins TRBV11-2 and TRBJ2-2; TCRdb names TRBD2, which stays unverified in the absence of DNA. The CDR3 is 21 amino acids. From germline, CDR1 is SGHAT and CDR2 FQNNGV. CDR3 protein: CASSSLHTQTSGGANTGELFF.

The chain recombines TRBV6-4 with TRBJ1-2; with no DNA, the TCRdb D assignment of TRBD1 cannot be verified. CDR3 length equals 15 residues. In germline, CDR1 is MRHNA, CDR2 SNTAGT. The chain's CDR3 is CASTPTPTGAYGYTF.

This chain uses TRBV7-9 with TRBJ2-2; there is no DNA to check the TCRdb D call of TRBD2. There are 16 residues in the CDR3. CDR1 is SEHNR, CDR2 FQNEAQ, per germline (reference sequence). The CDR3 region is CASSGIEWETAGELFF.

The rearrangement joins TRBV6-1 to TRBJ1-2; TCRdb's D gene call, TRBD1, goes unchecked for lack of DNA. Germline V gives CDR1 MNHNS, CDR2 SASEGT. The CDR3 totals 14 residues. CDR3: CASKTGIWNYGYTF.

The chain employs TRBV27 and TRBJ1-1; TCRdb lists TRBD1, though no DNA is available to test this call. CDR1 is MNHEY, CDR2 SMNVEV, per germline (reference sequence). This CDR3 contains 14 residues. CDR3 region: CASRDRGVISEAFF.

The CDR3 sequence is CASSQDVTGGVYEQYF. This sequence joins TRBV4-2 and TRBJ2-7; TCRdb reports TRBD1, a call that lacks DNA to check it against. The germline gives CDR1 LGHNA, CDR2 YNFKEQ. The CDR3 contains 16 residues.